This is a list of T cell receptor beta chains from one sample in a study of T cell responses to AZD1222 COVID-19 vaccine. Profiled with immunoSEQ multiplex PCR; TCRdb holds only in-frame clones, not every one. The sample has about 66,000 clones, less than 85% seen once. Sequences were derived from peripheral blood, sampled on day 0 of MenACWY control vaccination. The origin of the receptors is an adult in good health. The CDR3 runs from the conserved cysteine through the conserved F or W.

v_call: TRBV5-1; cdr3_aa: CASSFTRDSNEQFF
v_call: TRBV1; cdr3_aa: CTTVSSYNEQFF
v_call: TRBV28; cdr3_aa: CASSQGAQPQHF
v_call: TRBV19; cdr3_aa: CASSPGQHSSTEAFF
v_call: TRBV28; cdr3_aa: CASSATGGKLFF
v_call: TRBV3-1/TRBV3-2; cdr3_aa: CASSQDYGALGGANVLTF
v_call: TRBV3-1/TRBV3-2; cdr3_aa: CASSRKTGTGTEAFF
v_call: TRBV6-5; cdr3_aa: CASSPGTAYEQYF
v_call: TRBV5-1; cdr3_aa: CASSIGGRAGTEAFF
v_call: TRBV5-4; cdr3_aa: CASSLQGVMHEQYF
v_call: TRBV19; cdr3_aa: CASSTTGTGNTEAFF
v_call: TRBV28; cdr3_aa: CASSQRYEQYF
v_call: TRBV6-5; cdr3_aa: CASRRYGDTEAFF
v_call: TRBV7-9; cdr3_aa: CATVGGDTGELFF
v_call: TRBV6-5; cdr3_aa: CASRKGGNEKLFF
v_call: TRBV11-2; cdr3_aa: CASSPDLRGTGELFF
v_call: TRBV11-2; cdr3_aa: CASSSGGGRGPYEQYF
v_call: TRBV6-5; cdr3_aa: CASSMGGNYGYTF
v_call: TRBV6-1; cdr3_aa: CASSEVYSNQPQHF
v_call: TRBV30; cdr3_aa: CAWSVGTSGYGYTF
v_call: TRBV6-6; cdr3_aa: CASREGTGGTGELFF
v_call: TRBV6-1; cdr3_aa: CASSEEALVVTDTQYF
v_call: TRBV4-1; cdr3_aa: CASSQVRGPGEAFF
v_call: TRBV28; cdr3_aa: CASRVGGTEAFF
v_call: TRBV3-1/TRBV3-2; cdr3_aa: CASSQGGSFYYGYTF
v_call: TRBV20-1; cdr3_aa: CSASAETQYF
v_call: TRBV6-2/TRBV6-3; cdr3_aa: CASSYSGFYNSPLHF
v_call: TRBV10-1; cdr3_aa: CASSERGLGTDTQYF
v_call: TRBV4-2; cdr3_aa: CASSQEEAGRTEAFF
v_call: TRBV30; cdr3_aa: CAWSALSGGEQYF
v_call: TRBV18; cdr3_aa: CASSPKDRGITEAFF
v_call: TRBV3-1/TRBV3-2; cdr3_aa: CASRPSGSTDTQYF
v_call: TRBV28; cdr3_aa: CASSPPGQEAYEQYF
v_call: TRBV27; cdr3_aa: CASSPRGTEAFF
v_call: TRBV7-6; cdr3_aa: CASSLGLAGGEGTDTQYF
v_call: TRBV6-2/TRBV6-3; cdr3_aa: CASSSLSSGGYEQYF
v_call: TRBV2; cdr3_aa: CASSDTHAAQPQHF
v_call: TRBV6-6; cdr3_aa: CASSSRLGSGEQFF
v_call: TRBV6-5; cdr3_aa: CASRPGVLGNQPQHF
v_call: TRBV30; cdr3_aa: CAWEQGSVYTF
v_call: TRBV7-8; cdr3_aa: CASSRGATAGANVLTF
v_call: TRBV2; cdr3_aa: CASKGQGANTEAFF
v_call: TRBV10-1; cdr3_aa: CASGDHNNNEQFF
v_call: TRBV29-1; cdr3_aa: CSVEKRGLGGMNTEAFF
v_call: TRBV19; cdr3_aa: CASSMGQYGYTF
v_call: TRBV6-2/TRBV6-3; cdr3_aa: CASSSGQGEPQHF
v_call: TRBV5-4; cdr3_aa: CASRSREGGYTF
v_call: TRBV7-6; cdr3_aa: CASSYLAGGYNEQFF
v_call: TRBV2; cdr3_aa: CAIDKTGQGGNYEQYF
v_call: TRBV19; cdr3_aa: CASSPRQRYEAFF
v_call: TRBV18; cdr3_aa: CASSPSGGFSYEQYF
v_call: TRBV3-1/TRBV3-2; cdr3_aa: CASSQGTVGIDNEQFF
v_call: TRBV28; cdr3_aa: CASNFGPYGYTF
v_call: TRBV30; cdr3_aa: CAWDATVFTDTQYF
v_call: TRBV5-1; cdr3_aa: CASSAETGATYEQYF
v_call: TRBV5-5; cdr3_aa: CASSLDRGNQPQHF
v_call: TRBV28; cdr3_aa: CASSPRTGSNGVDTQYF
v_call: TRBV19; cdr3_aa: CASTPAGDEGYGYTF
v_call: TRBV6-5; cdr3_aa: CASSQISGVRTEAFF